This T cell receptor beta chain was sequenced for a study of control samples from healthy donors and cancer patients (dated by TCRdb to about 2020). The library was generated by the immunoSEQ multiplex PCR assay. Here the immuneACCESS table is served through TCRdb, limited to in-frame sequences with V and J called. Missing clones are a known gap in these copies; in checked studies unresolved V genes cover under half, and the rest lacks a known reason. Across this sample there are about 120,000 clones, with more than 85% seen only once. 1.5% to 2% of the sample is in the top ten clones. Points on this clone: Its antigen is unknown. Base qualities are not provided; no much larger clone lies one nucleotide away.

The germline V gene encodes CDR1 SGHNT and CDR2 YYREEE (reference sequence). Trimming removed 0 bases from V and 5 bases from J, leaving 8 bases between the germline ends. The CDR3 sequence holds 13 residues, the cysteine and phenylalanine included. CDR3 DNA is the only sequence kept; it has 39 bases, read in frame from the first base. The TCR was taken from a man aged 45-65 years with head and neck cancer. Sequencing was performed on PBMCs. Recombination connected TRBV5-4 to TRBJ1-2; the D gene lacks a confident call. This receptor carries the CDR3 CASSLAGYYGYTF. The bases read TGTGCCAGCAGCTTGGCAGGATATTATGGCTACACCTTC.